These 30 T cell receptor beta chains were all obtained from the same sample, sequenced in a study of OX40 agonist ivuxolimab in advanced cancers. Library method: the immunoSEQ multiplex PCR assay. Sourced from immuneACCESS, this table was stored by TCRdb with only in-frame sequences that have V and J called. A share of the clones is absent; for the studies checked, an unresolved V gene accounts for under half, and the remainder has no known explanation. Present in this sample are under 100,000 clones, less than 85% of which were seen just once. The ten biggest clones cover roughly 0.5% of the sample. The starting material was CD4+ or CD8+ T cells sorted from blood, obtained in a trial of the OX40 agonist ivuxolimab. These receptors were obtained from an adult with an advanced solid tumor such as melanoma, head and neck, liver or kidney cancer.

The V call is TRBV9, the J call TRBJ1-2, with D perhaps TRBD1 (5 bases). The germline gives CDR1 SGDLS, CDR2 YYNGEE. This CDR3 has 15 residues. V lost 0 bases and J lost 7, with 16 bases in between. The CDR3 loop is CASSVATTGGRGYTF. CDR3 bases: TGTGCCAGCAGCGTAGCTACAACCGGGGGACGTGGCTACACCTTC.

This CDR3 is CAWSSPRTFGYTF. CDR3 coding DNA: TGTGCCTGGAGTTCCCCCCGGACGTTTGGCTACACCTTC. V usage is TRBV30 and J usage is TRBJ1-2; D unresolved. Trimming cost V 2 bases and J 7 bases, with 14 bases left between them. CDR3 length: 13 residues. Germline values: CDR1 GTSNPN, CDR2 SVGIG (reference sequence).

This clone was recorded a few times. This chain's CDR3 is CASSRQGQGDSPLHF. DNA for the CDR3: TGTGCCAGCAGCCGGCAGGGACAGGGGGATTCACCCCTCCACTTT. V and J are TRBV16 and TRBJ1-6; 11 bases agree with TRBD1. V gave up 4 bases and J gave up 8 bases; unmatched junction bases: 4. This CDR3 has 15 amino acids. In germline, CDR1 is KGHSY, CDR2 FQNENV.

The V call is TRBV19, the J call TRBJ1-5; 7 positions match TRBD1. V dropped 7 bases and J dropped 0; count of bases not matched to a gene: 15. Germline V gene sequence: CDR1 LNHDA, CDR2 SQIVND (reference sequence). CDR3 length: 18 amino acids. The CDR3, as DNA: TGTGCCAGTAAGACAGGGAGCGGTTTAAAGTCTAGCAATCAGCCCCAGCATTTT. This gives the protein CASKTGSGLKSSNQPQHF.

The genes are TRBV18 and TRBJ1-5; TRBD1 matches at 7 bases. Trimming cost V 5 bases and J 5 bases; bases outside gene matches: 3. This CDR3 contains 13 residues. CDR1 and CDR2 from the germline V gene are KGHSH and LQKENI. CDR3 in amino acids: CASSFDRDQPQHF. The CDR3, as DNA: TGTGCCAGCTCATTCGACAGGGATCAGCCCCAGCATTTT.

This chain joins TRBV28 and TRBJ2-6; possibly TRBD2 for D (6 bases). Germline-derived CDR1 and CDR2 are MDHEN and SYDVKM. The CDR3 runs 15 residues. Trimming took 2 bases from V and 5 from J, leaving 10 bases between them. Written as DNA, the CDR3 is TGTGCCAGCAGTTTAGGAGGGGCGCGGGCCAACGTCCTGACTTTC. Protein sequence: CASSLGGARANVLTF.

The rearrangement links TRBV28 to TRBJ2-7, with a possible D match to TRBD2 (5 bases). The CDR3 loop spans 16 amino acids. Looked up from germline, CDR1 is MDHEN and CDR2 is SYDVKM. V shed 3 bases and J shed 2 bases, with 17 bases lying between them. This CDR3 is CASSFRFREQTYEQYF. Here the CDR3 DNA reads TGTGCCAGCAGTTTTAGGTTTCGGGAACAGACCTACGAGCAGTACTTC.

The chain couples TRBV28 to TRBJ2-7; 8 nucleotides line up with TRBD2. V lost 3 bases and J lost 2; bases outside the gene matches: 6. The CDR3 runs to 15 residues. Germline values: CDR1 MDHEN, CDR2 SYDVKM. This chain's CDR3 is CASSLGLAGAYEQYF. CDR3 in DNA: TGTGCCAGCAGTTTGGGGCTAGCGGGTGCCTACGAGCAGTACTTC.

V is TRBV9 and J is TRBJ1-1; TRBD1 matches at 10 bases. J gave up 4 bases and V 4 bases, and 10 bases lay outside the gene matches. The germline gives CDR1 SGDLS, CDR2 YYNGEE. The CDR3 is made up of 16 amino acids. CDR3 amino acids: CASSSGQGIGRTEAFF. CDR3 in DNA: TGTGCCAGCAGCTCGGGACAGGGGATCGGGCGCACTGAAGCTTTCTTT. Using reference TRBV9 and TRBJ1-1 for the parts outside the CDR3, the full variable domain is DSGVTQTPKHLITATGQRVTLRCSPRSGDLSVYWYQQSLDQGLQFLIQYYNGEERAKGNILERFSAQQFPDLHSELNLSSLELGDSALYFCASSSGQGIGRTEAFFGQGTRLTVV.

The chain is built from TRBV2 and TRBJ1-6; the D gene is possibly TRBD1 (5 bases). V lost 8 bases and J 7 bases, leaving 12 bases between the germline ends. The CDR3 runs to 13 residues. The germline CDR1 and CDR2 sequences are SNHLY and FYNNEI. CDR3 protein: CASGRGWNSPLHF. The CDR3 bases are TGTGCCAGCGGGCGGGGGTGGAATTCACCCCTCCACTTT.

The CDR3 loop reads CAISESQGKETQYF. The DNA of the CDR3 is TGTGCCATCAGTGAGTCCCAGGGTAAAGAGACCCAGTACTTC. V usage is TRBV10-3 and J usage is TRBJ2-5; a weak D match, TRBD1 (5 bases). The CDR3 consists of 14 residues. The V end was cut by 0 bases, the J end by 3 bases, with 8 bases between. From germline, CDR1 is ENHRY and CDR2 SYGVKD.

This chain links TRBV14 with TRBJ2-5; no definite D call. Trimming shortened V by 2 bases and J by 2 bases, and 9 bases separated the two germline ends. This CDR3 is built from 14 residues. CDR1 and CDR2 (germline): SGHDN, FVKESK. In nucleotides, the CDR3 is TGTGCCAGCAGCCAAATTCAGCAACAAGAGACCCAGTACTTC. The encoded protein is CASSQIQQQETQYF.

The rearrangement joins TRBV9 to TRBJ2-1; D is possibly TRBD2 (7 bases). Germline assignment: CDR1 SGDLS and CDR2 YYNGEE. Trimming left V 6 bases short and J 0 bases short, with 13 bases between. The CDR3 totals 15 residues. CDR3 sequence: CASTRGGGSYNEQFF. The CDR3 nucleotides read TGTGCCAGCACCCGAGGGGGGGGCTCCTACAATGAGCAGTTCTTC.

The chain joins TRBV27 to TRBJ1-2, with 12 bases aligning to TRBD1. CDR1 is MNHEY, CDR2 SMNVEV, per germline (reference sequence). V gave up 0 bases and J gave up 7 bases; unmatched junction bases: 6. This CDR3 contains 16 residues. The CDR3 sequence: CASSLSPGQGARGYTF. The DNA of the CDR3 is TGTGCCAGCAGTTTATCGCCGGGACAGGGGGCCCGTGGCTACACCTTC.

The rearrangement uses TRBV4-1 and TRBJ1-2; D is undetermined. The length of the CDR3 is 15 residues. V was cut by 0 bases and J by 1 base, with 9 bases left in between. Germline V gene lookup returns CDR1 MGHRA and CDR2 YSYEKL. CDR3 bases: TGCGCCAGCAGCCAAGATACGCGGAATAACTATGGCTACACCTTC. It codes for CASSQDTRNNYGYTF.

J is TRBJ2-4 and V is TRBV7-2, with a weak D call TRBD2 (6 bases). Germline V lookup: CDR1 SGHTA, CDR2 FQGNSA. With 3 bases removed from V and 5 bases from J, the gap between germline ends came to 11 bases. The CDR3 spans 14 residues. This chain's CDR3 is CASSFGGSQNIQYF. Here the CDR3 DNA reads TGTGCCAGCAGCTTTGGGGGGAGTCAAAACATTCAGTACTTC.

V usage is TRBV7-8 and J usage is TRBJ2-5; D is ambiguous. V shed 7 bases and J shed 5 bases, with 17 bases lying between them. This CDR3 is 14 amino acids long. Germline V lookup: CDR1 SGHVS, CDR2 FQNEAQ. CDR3 in amino acids: CASTRAHHRETQYF. CDR3 DNA sequence: TGTGCCAGCACTCGGGCCCACCACCGGGAGACCCAGTACTTC.

This clone was detected a few times. The chain recombines TRBV9 with TRBJ2-3; D gene ambiguous. Germline V gene sequence: CDR1 SGDLS, CDR2 YYNGEE. V gave up 1 base and J gave up 4 bases, with 7 bases separating them. The CDR3 runs 13 residues. CDR3 amino acids: CASSVQVSDTQYF. As DNA, the CDR3 is TGTGCCAGCAGCGTACAGGTTTCAGATACGCAGTATTTT.

The chain uses TRBV5-1 and TRBJ2-1; TRBD1 is a possible D gene (5 bases). The length of the CDR3 is 15 residues. V lost 1 base and J lost 4, with 12 bases in between. CDR1 is SGHRS, CDR2 YFSETQ, per germline. CDR3 amino acids: CASSLSGQDYNEQFF. As DNA, the CDR3 is TGCGCCAGCAGCTTGTCCGGACAAGATTACAATGAGCAGTTCTTC.

The chain combines TRBV15 with TRBJ2-7; D may be TRBD2 (5 bases). CDR1 is LNHNV, CDR2 YYDKDF, per germline (reference sequence). CDR3 length: 13 amino acids. Trimming took 1 base from V and 4 from J, leaving 8 bases between them. CDR3 protein: CATSRALAYEQYF. The CDR3 region has the DNA TGTGCCACCAGCAGAGCTTTAGCGTACGAGCAGTACTTC.

Only one count was recorded for this clone. This chain uses TRBV25-1 with TRBJ2-3; the match to TRBD2 covers 8 bases. J was trimmed by 14 bases and V by 2 bases; bases with no gene match: 18. This CDR3 is built from 16 residues. CDR1 and CDR2 (germline): MGHDK, SYGVNS. The CDR3 nucleotides read TGTGCCAGCAGTGAAGCGGGGGGTCAGGGCATTCGGGTGCGGTATTTT. Translation gives CASSEAGGQGIRVRYF.

The chain couples TRBV7-6 to TRBJ2-7; TRBD1 is a possible D gene (6 bases). V gave up 0 bases and J gave up 9 bases, with 12 bases separating them. Germline CDR1 is SGHVS and CDR2 is FNYEAQ. The CDR3 covers 13 residues. CDR3 sequence: CASSLALRGMQYF. CDR3 sequence (DNA): TGTGCCAGCAGCTTAGCCTTGAGGGGGATGCAGTACTTC.

V gene TRBV5-1 combines with J gene TRBJ2-7; tentatively, D is TRBD2 (5 bases). The CDR3 runs to 15 residues. Trimming took off 1 base at V and 1 base at J, with 12 bases between the two ends. The germline V gene has CDR1 SGHRS and CDR2 YFSETQ. CDR3 loop: CASSLIGGGSYEQYF. CDR3 nucleotide sequence: TGCGCCAGCAGCTTGATCGGCGGAGGTTCCTACGAGCAGTACTTC.

In this sample, this clone turned up a few times. The CDR3 DNA reads as TGCGCCAGCAGCCACGTCTACAGCGGGGGGTCGTACAATGAGCAGTTCTTC. Amino acids: CASSHVYSGGSYNEQFF. This chain links TRBV4-3 with TRBJ2-1, with 9 bases fitting TRBD2. This CDR3 region has 17 residues. The junction had 10 bases not matched to a gene; V was cut back by 3 bases and J by 4 bases. Germline V gene lookup returns CDR1 LGHNA and CDR2 YSLEER.

This clone was counted between two and nine times. V and J are TRBV18 and TRBJ1-5; TRBD1 aligns across 8 bases. The CDR3 sequence is 15 residues long. Germline CDR1 reads KGHSH; CDR2 reads LQKENI. The V and J ends lost 3 bases and 7 bases, in that order; junction bases with no gene match: 8. The CDR3 sequence is CASSPRTGPRQPQHF. The CDR3 nucleotides are TGTGCCAGCTCACCCCGGACAGGGCCAAGACAGCCCCAGCATTTT.

In DNA, the CDR3 is TGTGCCACAGACACCGGGACAGGGGGCAGCGAGCAGTACTTC. This gives the protein CATDTGTGGSEQYF. The V and J genes are TRBV10-3 and TRBJ2-7; 12 nucleotides line up with TRBD1. Germline lookup yields CDR1 ENHRY and CDR2 SYGVKD. This CDR3 is 14 amino acids long. J gave up 6 bases and V 10 bases, and 10 bases lay outside the gene matches.

The chain joins TRBV5-1 to TRBJ2-1; 11 bases agree with TRBD2. V lost 0 bases to trimming and J lost 9 bases; unmatched junction nucleotides: 8. The CDR3 runs 16 residues. Germline V gene data show CDR1 as SGHRS and CDR2 as YFSETQ. CDR3 amino acids: CASSLGVSGGAVEQFF. CDR3 bases: TGCGCCAGCAGCTTGGGAGTTAGCGGGGGGGCTGTTGAGCAGTTCTTC.

The chain employs TRBV6-5 and TRBJ2-3, with 10 bases lining up with TRBD1. CDR3 length: 16 amino acids. Germline CDR1 and CDR2: MNHEY and SVGAGI. The trim removed 4 bases at V and 3 bases at J, leaving 7 bases unmatched. The DNA for the CDR3 is TGTGCCAGCAGTTCCGACAGGGGGCGCCGTACAGATACGCAGTATTTT. Residues: CASSSDRGRRTDTQYF.

This clone appeared a few times. The genes are TRBV7-6 and TRBJ1-4; D gene unclear. Germline CDR1 is SGHVS and CDR2 is FNYEAQ. Between the trimmed V and J ends, which lost 5 bases and 6 bases, there was a span of 16 bases. This CDR3 comprises 15 residues. CDR3 bases: TGTGCCAGCAGCAGTACACGGACCGGGGATGAAAAACTGTTTTTT. Amino acid sequence: CASSSTRTGDEKLFF.

The rearrangement joins TRBV6-6 to TRBJ2-3, with a weak D call TRBD1 (6 bases). CDR1 is MNHNY and CDR2 is SVGAGI in the germline V gene (reference sequence). V lost 5 bases to trimming and J lost 0 bases, with 15 bases between them. The CDR3 totals 16 residues. The CDR3 loop reads CASSPGQSISTDTQYF. DNA for the CDR3: TGTGCCAGCAGTCCCGGACAGAGCATTAGCACAGATACGCAGTATTTT.